One sample yielded the 16 T cell receptor beta chains listed below, sequenced in a study of cytomegalovirus exposure and HLA in healthy donors. Sequencing used immunoSEQ multiplex PCR; TCRdb keeps in-frame clones, though not all of them. The sample yields some 120,000 clones, about 88% seen once. Material: PBMCs. These receptors all stem from a man aged 25 to 45 in good health and CMV-seronegative.

The chain couples TRBV25-1 to TRBJ2-7; 16 positions agree with TRBD2. The CDR3 contains 17 residues. The germline CDR1 and CDR2 sequences are MGHDK and SYGVNS. Losses at the gene ends were 4 bases for V and 2 bases for J; bases not matched to a gene: 5. CDR3 nucleotides: TGTGCCAGCAGTGTAGGGACTAGCGGGAGGGAGGCCTACGAGCAGTACTTC. Amino acids: CASSVGTSGREAYEQYF.

The V gene is TRBV5-1, the J gene TRBJ2-7; D possibly corresponds to TRBD2 (5 bases). V was cut by 0 bases and J by 3 bases, with 7 bases left in between. In germline, CDR1 is SGHRS, CDR2 YFSETQ. CDR3 size: 13 residues. The CDR3 DNA is TGCGCCAGCAGCTTGGCGGGGAACTACGAGCAGTACTTC. This gives the protein CASSLAGNYEQYF.

This rearrangement joins TRBV4-3 to TRBJ2-2, with D hard to call. Germline V gene sequence: CDR1 LGHNA, CDR2 YSLEER. This CDR3 is 12 amino acids long. V gave up 0 bases and J gave up 8 bases, with 4 bases separating them. The CDR3 bases are TGCGCCAGCAGCCAAGATGAGGGGGAGCTGTTTTTT. This encodes CASSQDEGELFF.

This clone was observed once. The chain employs TRBV2 and TRBJ2-7; TRBD1 is a possible D gene (6 bases). Between the trimmed V and J ends, which lost 10 bases and 1 base, there was a span of 20 bases. Germline V gene data show CDR1 as SNHLY and CDR2 as FYNNEI. The CDR3 covers 15 residues. This CDR3 is CANGVQGRRSYEQYF. The CDR3 bases are TGTGCCAATGGGGTACAGGGAAGGAGATCCTACGAGCAGTACTTC.

This clone was observed a handful of times. This rearrangement joins TRBV19 to TRBJ1-5; 11 nucleotides agree with TRBD1. CDR1 is LNHDA and CDR2 is SQIVND in the germline V gene (reference sequence). The CDR3 totals 14 residues. V dropped 4 bases and J dropped 6; count of bases not matched to a gene: 2. The CDR3, as DNA: TGTGCCAGTAGTACCGGGACAGGGGGTCAGCCCCAGCATTTT. Translation: CASSTGTGGQPQHF.

The chain joins TRBV9 to TRBJ2-1, with 7 bases lining up with TRBD2. CDR1 is SGDLS and CDR2 is YYNGEE in the germline V gene. The CDR3 totals 16 residues. The J segment lost 3 bases and the V segment lost 0 bases, leaving 6 bases of the junction unmatched. CDR3 bases: TGTGCCAGCAGCGTAGGCTCGGGACTACACTACAATGAGCAGTTCTTC. This gives the protein CASSVGSGLHYNEQFF.

The chain employs TRBV5-6 and TRBJ1-1, with no clear D. Trimming pared 4 bases from V and 3 bases from J, leaving 13 bases between. This CDR3 contains 14 residues. The germline CDR1 and CDR2 sequences are SGHDT and YYEEEE. This CDR3 is CASSPSPIHTEAFF. The CDR3 nucleotides read TGTGCCAGCAGCCCTTCCCCTATCCACACTGAAGCTTTCTTT.

V is TRBV18 and J is TRBJ2-5; D gene uncertain. The germline V and J ends were trimmed by 2 bases and 0 bases, with 10 bases remaining between them. There are 15 residues in the CDR3. Germline V gene lookup returns CDR1 KGHSH and CDR2 LQKENI. The CDR3 loop is CASSPGLEYQETQYF. Written as DNA, the CDR3 is TGTGCCAGCTCACCAGGTTTAGAGTACCAAGAGACCCAGTACTTC.

As concerns this clone: One junction end does not reproduce the germline sequence, and a read error may be involved. This chain connects TRBV5-1 to TRBJ1-3, with a tentative D call TRBD1 (5 bases). The CDR3 contains 14 residues. Germline V gene lookup returns CDR1 SGHRS and CDR2 YFSETQ. Written as DNA, the CDR3 is TGCGCCAGCAGCACCCGGGACTCTGGGAACACCATATATTTT. This codes for CASSTRDSGNTIYF.

The V gene is TRBV5-4, the J gene TRBJ2-3, with 7 bases aligning to TRBD1. Trimming removed 3 bases from V and 3 bases from J; junction bases left unmatched: 10. The germline V gene encodes CDR1 SGHNT and CDR2 YYREEE (reference sequence). The CDR3 has 16 residues. Written as DNA, the CDR3 is TGTGCCAGCAGCTCAGAACCGGGACAGTTTACAGATACGCAGTATTTT. It translates to CASSSEPGQFTDTQYF.

This sequence joins TRBV9 and TRBJ2-1; 9 positions agree with TRBD2. V gave up 1 base and J gave up 4 bases; unmatched junction bases: 18. This CDR3 contains 20 residues. The germline CDR1 and CDR2 sequences are SGDLS and YYNGEE. The CDR3 bases are TGTGCCAGCAGCGTACTTCCCAACCATAGCGGGAGAGCCAAATACAATGAGCAGTTCTTC. It specifies CASSVLPNHSGRAKYNEQFF.

CDR3 bases: TGTGCCTGGGGGGACAGCCGGGGATCTGAAAAACTGTTTTTT. This codes for CAWGDSRGSEKLFF. This chain connects TRBV30 to TRBJ1-4; TRBD1 aligns across 7 bases. Per the germline V gene, CDR1 is GTSNPN and CDR2 is SVGIG (reference sequence). This CDR3 region has 14 residues. V lost 5 bases and J lost 7; bases outside the gene matches: 10.

As DNA, the CDR3 is TGTGCCAGCAACCCGGGACTGTCCCGTACCGGGGAGCTGTTTTTT. It translates to CASNPGLSRTGELFF. The chain uses TRBV27 and TRBJ2-2; perhaps TRBD2 as D (6 bases). The V gene lost 7 bases and the J gene lost 5 bases, with 17 bases spanning the gap. The CDR3 has 15 residues. CDR1 is MNHEY, CDR2 SMNVEV, per germline (reference sequence).

The genes are TRBV5-5 and TRBJ2-3; D is undetermined. The germline V gene encodes CDR1 SGHKS and CDR2 YYEKEE (reference sequence). The CDR3 consists of 14 residues. Between the trimmed V and J ends, which lost 2 bases and 0 bases, there was a span of 7 bases. The CDR3 loop is CASSLASSTDTQYF. Here the CDR3 DNA reads TGTGCCAGCAGCTTAGCCTCTAGCACAGATACGCAGTATTTT. Variable domain in full (rest from reference TRBV5-5 and TRBJ2-3): DAGVTQSPTHLIKTRGQQVTLRCSPISGHKSVSWYQQVLGQGPQFIFQYYEKEERGRGNFPDRFSARQFPNYSSELNVNALLLGDSALYLCASSLASSTDTQYFGPGTRLTVL.

This chain connects TRBV10-2 to TRBJ2-2; D not resolved. V lost 0 bases and J lost 6, with 2 bases in between. The CDR3 is 12 residues long. The germline gives CDR1 WSHSY, CDR2 SAAADI. The CDR3 loop reads CASSESAGELFF. CDR3 in DNA: TGCGCCAGCAGTGAGTCCGCCGGGGAGCTGTTTTTT.

This chain joins TRBV5-6 and TRBJ1-1; D is unresolved. Germline V lookup: CDR1 SGHDT, CDR2 YYEEEE. The CDR3 is made up of 14 amino acids. V was trimmed by 0 bases and J by 6 bases, leaving 12 bases between them. As DNA, the CDR3 is TGTGCCAGCAGCTTGGGGGTAGCTGTCGCTGAAGCTTTCTTT. This codes for CASSLGVAVAEAFF.